This record covers a single TCR beta chain. Its target is unknown. The data are from a study of T cell responses to AZD1222 COVID-19 vaccine. The study, taken as a whole, reports: Possibly, clonal diversity was underestimated; donors were largely white British and included more females.

In germline, CDR1 is SNHLY, CDR2 FYNNEI. With 3 bases clipped from V and 2 bases from J, the junction kept 4 bases outside the gene matches. The CDR3 is made up of 15 amino acids. Here immunoSEQ multiplex PCR was the method, and the copy in TCRdb shows in-frame clones only, minus some. The repertoire holds around 100,000 clones, 88% seen once, with around 1.8% in the top ten. Sequencing used peripheral blood, obtained on day 0 of AZD1222 vaccination. The chain joins TRBV2 to TRBJ2-1; the match to TRBD2 covers 7 bases. The receptor comes from an adult in good health. The DNA for the CDR3 is TGTGCCAGCAGTGATAGCGGGTGGACCTACAATGAGCAGTTCTTC. Protein: CASSDSGWTYNEQFF.